This T cell receptor beta chain was sequenced in a study of T cell repertoires in cytomegalovirus infection. Germline trimming cut 7 bases from V and 15 bases from J; bases unmatched to any gene: 17. CDR1 and CDR2 from the germline V gene are DFQATT and SNEGSKA (reference sequence). The CDR3 sequence is 14 residues long. MiXCR, applied by TCRdb to the reads, yields one record per CDR3 protein. The data show around 310,000 distinct CDR3 sequences, roughly 16% seen once. This clonotype was counted only a few times. The J gene is TRBJ1-6, the V gene TRBV20-1; 8 bases fit TRBD1. The sample taken for sequencing was PBMCs. The receptor was isolated from a human donor in good health (CMV status not recorded). Some clones in this sample may be carry-over from other donors' samples. In nucleotides, the CDR3 is TGCAGTGTTTTAGCAGGGGGCTCCCTTTGGGGCCTCCACTTT. Protein product: CSVLAGGSLWGLHF.